Presented here are 24 T cell receptor beta chains from one specimen sequenced in a study of OX40 agonist ivuxolimab in advanced cancers. Sequencing was performed with immunoSEQ multiplex PCR; in TCRdb, only in-frame clones are kept and a portion is missing. The data contain tens of thousands of clones, 80% to 90% of them singletons. The sample here was CD4+ or CD8+ T cells sorted from blood, taken in a trial of the OX40 agonist ivuxolimab. The receptor set was obtained from an adult with an advanced solid tumor such as melanoma, head and neck, liver or kidney cancer.

The V call is TRBV19, the J call TRBJ1-2; D is unresolved. Trimming removed 3 bases at V and 2 bases at J, with 10 bases between. The CDR3 consists of 14 residues. Germline lookup yields CDR1 LNHDA and CDR2 SQIVND (reference sequence). For the CDR3, the DNA is TGTGCCAGTAGTATTGTGGGAATCAACTATGGCTACACCTTC. Translation: CASSIVGINYGYTF.

CDR3 region: CASNRGPNTGELFF. In DNA, the CDR3 is TGTGCCAGCAACCGGGGCCCGAACACCGGGGAGCTGTTTTTT. The V and J genes are TRBV9 and TRBJ2-2; tentatively, D is TRBD1 or TRBD2 (5 bases each). The length of the CDR3 is 14 residues. Per the germline V gene, CDR1 is SGDLS and CDR2 is YYNGEE. V was cut by 6 bases and J by 0 bases, with 9 bases left in between. Full variable domain (rest looked up from reference TRBV9 and TRBJ2-2): DSGVTQTPKHLITATGQRVTLRCSPRSGDLSVYWYQQSLDQGLQFLIQYYNGEERAKGNILERFSAQQFPDLHSELNLSSLELGDSALYFCASNRGPNTGELFFGEGSRLTVL.

This clone has more than one count but fewer than ten. The V gene is TRBV4-2, the J gene TRBJ2-5; no reliable D call. The V gene's germline CDR1 is LGHNA and CDR2 YNFKEQ. The CDR3 extends over 13 amino acids. Trimming took 0 bases from V and 5 from J, leaving 7 bases between them. The CDR3 here is CASSQDFRETQYF. The CDR3 coding sequence is TGTGCCAGCAGCCAAGATTTTCGGGAGACCCAGTACTTC.

This chain connects TRBV19 to TRBJ2-4; D gene unclear. Germline V gene data show CDR1 as LNHDA and CDR2 as SQIVND (reference sequence). V was shortened by 6 bases and J by 5 bases, with 8 bases between the two germline ends. The CDR3 spans 12 residues. The CDR3 coding sequence is TGTGCCAGTAGCCACTCCCAAAACATTCAGTACTTC. Translated, it gives CASSHSQNIQYF.

This chain connects TRBV5-1 to TRBJ1-2; no reliable D call. This CDR3 spans 15 amino acids. Germline lookup yields CDR1 SGHRS and CDR2 YFSETQ. The germline V and J ends were trimmed by 3 bases and 2 bases, with 14 bases remaining between them. DNA of the CDR3: TGCGCCAGCAGCTCCGATTGGAGAGGGAACTATGGCTACACCTTC. It yields the protein CASSSDWRGNYGYTF.

CDR3 sequence reads: CASSGRTDTQYF. The CDR3 DNA reads TGTGCCAGCTCGGGGCGAACAGATACGCAGTATTTT. This chain connects TRBV2 to TRBJ2-3; the D gene could be TRBD1 or TRBD2 (5 bases each). This CDR3 comprises 12 residues. With 8 bases removed from V and 3 bases from J, the gap between germline ends came to 9 bases. Germline assignment: CDR1 SNHLY and CDR2 FYNNEI.

The chain carries TRBV27 and TRBJ1-2, with D perhaps matching TRBD1 (5 bases). The V end lost 1 base, the J end lost 0 bases, and 9 bases lay between the germline ends. CDR3 length: 15 amino acids. The germline gives CDR1 MNHEY, CDR2 SMNVEV (reference sequence). The CDR3 nucleotides read TGTGCCAGCAGTTTATTCTCAGGGCCTAACTATGGCTACACCTTC. Protein sequence: CASSLFSGPNYGYTF.

The rearrangement joins TRBV2 to TRBJ2-2, with 8 positions matching TRBD1. V lost 10 bases, J lost 4 bases, and 8 bases stayed unmatched. CDR3 length: 14 amino acids. Germline V lookup: CDR1 SNHLY, CDR2 FYNNEI. CDR3 in DNA: TGTGCCAAAACTACAGGGGGTGGCACCGGGGAGCTGTTTTTT. It encodes CAKTTGGGTGELFF.

CDR3 in amino acids: CASSGISGSSTDTQYF. The CDR3, as DNA: TGTGCCAGCAGTGGAATTAGCGGGAGTAGCACAGATACGCAGTATTTT. The chain is built from TRBV6-1 and TRBJ2-3; 9 positions agree with TRBD2. From germline, CDR1 is MNHNS and CDR2 SASEGT. Trimming at V came to 4 bases and at J to 0 bases, leaving 5 bases not matched to a gene. The CDR3 covers 16 residues.

This clone was detected a few times. J is TRBJ1-1 and V is TRBV28; a possible D gene is TRBD1 (5 bases). Germline V CDR1 and CDR2: MDHEN, SYDVKM. V dropped 4 bases and J dropped 0 bases, with 6 bases sitting between them. The CDR3 spans 13 residues. The CDR3 sequence: CASSSGLNTEAFF. The DNA for the CDR3 is TGTGCCAGCAGTTCAGGGTTGAACACTGAAGCTTTCTTT.

The gene calls are TRBV7-9 and TRBJ2-1, with TRBD2 as a possible D gene (6 bases). V was cut by 3 bases and J by 3 bases, with 9 bases left in between. This CDR3 is 14 amino acids long. CDR1 and CDR2 (germline): SEHNR, FQNEAQ (reference sequence). CDR3 DNA sequence: TGTGCCAGCAGCTTGGAGGGAATCTACAATGAGCAGTTCTTC. This sequence encodes CASSLEGIYNEQFF.

The sample holds one count of this clone. The V gene is TRBV19, the J gene TRBJ2-2; possible D gene TRBD1, 6 bases. This CDR3 region has 15 residues. The V gene lost 5 bases and the J gene lost 0 bases, with 10 bases spanning the gap. CDR1 and CDR2 from the germline V gene are LNHDA and SQIVND (reference sequence). The CDR3 bases are TGTGCCAGTAGTGGGACACACGCGAACACCGGGGAGCTGTTTTTT. Translated, it gives CASSGTHANTGELFF.

This chain joins TRBV20-1 and TRBJ1-1; D is uncertain. The V end was cut by 6 bases, the J end by 3 bases, with 8 bases between. Germline values: CDR1 DFQATT, CDR2 SNEGSKA (reference sequence). The CDR3 runs 11 residues. The CDR3 sequence is CSAPSDTEAFF. CDR3 coding DNA: TGCAGTGCCCCGAGTGACACTGAAGCTTTCTTT.

V usage is TRBV30 and J usage is TRBJ2-7; no reliable D call. The V end lost 5 bases, the J end lost 1 base, and 15 bases lay between the germline ends. Germline assignment: CDR1 GTSNPN and CDR2 SVGIG (reference sequence). There are 14 residues in the CDR3. Here the CDR3 DNA reads TGTGCCTGGGCCATCCTATACGGGTCCTACGAGCAGTACTTC. It codes for CAWAILYGSYEQYF.

The chain is built from TRBV5-4 and TRBJ2-3, with D hard to call. Trimming shortened V by 4 bases and J by 2 bases, and 5 bases separated the two germline ends. Germline CDR1 SGHNT, CDR2 YYREEE (reference sequence). There are 12 residues in the CDR3. As DNA, the CDR3 is TGTGCCAGCAGCCCAGACACAGATACGCAGTATTTT. It encodes CASSPDTDTQYF.

This clone appeared once. This rearrangement joins TRBV2 to TRBJ1-6; 7 nucleotides line up with TRBD1. The CDR3 consists of 14 residues. The germline V gene encodes CDR1 SNHLY and CDR2 FYNNEI. Losses at the gene ends were 4 bases for V and 9 bases for J; bases not matched to a gene: 6. The CDR3 DNA sequence: TGTGCCAGCAGTGGACAGGGAGTTTTTTCACCCCTCCACTTT. Encoded protein: CASSGQGVFSPLHF.

This sequence joins TRBV5-1 and TRBJ2-2, with 8 bases fitting TRBD2. CDR3 length equals 16 residues. J was trimmed by 6 bases and V by 1 base; bases with no gene match: 8. Germline V lookup: CDR1 SGHRS, CDR2 YFSETQ. CDR3 amino acids: CASSLNGGAGAGELFF. CDR3 DNA sequence: TGCGCCAGCAGCTTGAACGGGGGGGCCGGGGCCGGGGAGCTGTTTTTT.

This chain joins TRBV7-6 and TRBJ2-7; D not certain. V dropped 5 bases and J dropped 6 bases, with 17 bases sitting between them. Germline CDR1 is SGHVS and CDR2 is FNYEAQ. The CDR3 extends over 14 amino acids. The DNA of the CDR3 is TGTGCCAGCAGCCCCCAAGTAGCAGTCTTCGAGCAGTACTTC. Its translation is CASSPQVAVFEQYF. The full variable domain, with the rest looked up from reference TRBV7-6 and TRBJ2-7, is GAGVSQSPRYKVTKRGQDVALRCDPISGHVSLYWYRQALGQGPEFLTYFNYEAQQDKSGLPNDRFSAERPEGSISTLTIQRTEQRDSAMYRCASSPQVAVFEQYFGPGTRLTVT.

This rearrangement joins TRBV6-1 to TRBJ2-1; 10 nucleotides line up with TRBD1. The trim removed 5 bases at V and 8 bases at J, leaving 9 bases unmatched. Germline V gives CDR1 MNHNS, CDR2 SASEGT. CDR3 length: 15 amino acids. The CDR3: CASSPDRGLLDEQFF. The CDR3 bases are TGTGCCAGCAGTCCTGACAGGGGGCTTCTCGATGAGCAGTTCTTC.

V is TRBV15 and J is TRBJ2-2; 10 nucleotides match TRBD1. V dropped 0 bases and J dropped 6; count of bases not matched to a gene: 7. Germline values: CDR1 LNHNV, CDR2 YYDKDF (reference sequence). The length of the CDR3 is 17 residues. The CDR3 region is CATSRDRDRGLAGELFF. CDR3 nucleotide sequence: TGTGCCACCAGCAGAGACCGCGACAGGGGGCTGGCCGGGGAGCTGTTTTTT. The full variable domain, completed using reference TRBV15 and TRBJ2-2, is DAMVIQNPRYQVTQFGKPVTLSCSQTLNHNVMYWYQQKSSQAPKLLFHYYDKDFNNEADTPDNFQSRRPNTSFCFLDIRSPGLGDTAMYLCATSRDRDRGLAGELFFGEGSRLTVL.

Points on this clone: An end of the junction does not agree with germline; a read error may underlie this. Other DNA sequences from this sample encode an identical CDR3 as well. The chain links TRBV7-9 to TRBJ2-5; TRBD2 matches 7 bases. The germline V gene encodes CDR1 SEHNR and CDR2 FQNEAQ (reference sequence). The CDR3 covers 15 residues. CDR3 region: CASSSVAGIQETQYF. The CDR3, as DNA: TGTGCTAGCAGCTCAGTAGCGGGCATCCAAGAGACCCAGTACTTC.

V usage is TRBV5-1 and J usage is TRBJ2-1; 10 nucleotides agree with TRBD1. V gave up 2 bases and J gave up 4 bases; unmatched junction bases: 6. The germline gives CDR1 SGHRS, CDR2 YFSETQ. CDR3 length: 16 residues. CDR3 residues: CASSFQGQGKYNEQFF. The CDR3 DNA sequence: TGCGCCAGCAGCTTTCAGGGACAGGGGAAATACAATGAGCAGTTCTTC.

V gene TRBV19 combines with J gene TRBJ2-1; the match to TRBD2 covers 10 bases. The CDR3 runs 16 residues. J lost 0 bases, V lost 4 bases, and 3 bases had no gene match. Germline V gives CDR1 LNHDA, CDR2 SQIVND (reference sequence). The DNA for the CDR3 is TGTGCCAGTAGTACTAGCGGGAGTCGCTCCTACAATGAGCAGTTCTTC. This sequence encodes CASSTSGSRSYNEQFF.

Points on this clone: The junction departs from germline at one end; a sequencing error may be responsible. The sample carries other DNA sequences with the same CDR3. Here the CDR3 reads CASSPPYSIAGDTDTQYF. The DNA of the CDR3 is TGTGCCAGCAGTCCCCCCTACTCTATAGCGGGGGACACAGATACACAGTATTTT. The chain recombines TRBV28 with TRBJ2-3; 9 positions agree with TRBD2. The CDR3 has 18 residues. The V gene's germline CDR1 is MDHEN and CDR2 SYDVKM.